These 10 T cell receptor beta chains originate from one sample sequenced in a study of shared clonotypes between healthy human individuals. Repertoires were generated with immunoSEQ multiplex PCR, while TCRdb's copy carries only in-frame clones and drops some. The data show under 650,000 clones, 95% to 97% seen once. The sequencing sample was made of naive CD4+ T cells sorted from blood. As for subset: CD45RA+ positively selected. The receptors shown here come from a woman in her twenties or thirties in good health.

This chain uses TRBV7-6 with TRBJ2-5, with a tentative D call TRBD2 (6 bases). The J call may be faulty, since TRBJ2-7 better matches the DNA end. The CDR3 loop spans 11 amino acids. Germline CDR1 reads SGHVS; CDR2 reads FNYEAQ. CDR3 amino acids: CASRTGGEQYF. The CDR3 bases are TGTGCCAGCAGGACCGGGGGCGAGCAGTACTTC.

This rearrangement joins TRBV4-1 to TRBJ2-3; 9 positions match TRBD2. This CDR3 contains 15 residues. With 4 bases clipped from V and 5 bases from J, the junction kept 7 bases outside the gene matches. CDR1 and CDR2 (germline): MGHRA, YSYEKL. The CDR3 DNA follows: TGCGCCAGCAGCCGATTAGCGGGAGTACGAGATACGCAGTATTTT. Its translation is CASSRLAGVRDTQYF.

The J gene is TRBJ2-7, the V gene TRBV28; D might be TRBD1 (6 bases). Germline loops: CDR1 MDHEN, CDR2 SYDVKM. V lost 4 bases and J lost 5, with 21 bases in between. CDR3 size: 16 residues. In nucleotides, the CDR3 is TGTGCCAGCAGTTCTCTCTTAGGGACAAAGCTTGACGAGCAGTACTTC. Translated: CASSSLLGTKLDEQYF.

CDR3 sequence reads: CASSYQVDTEAFF. The CDR3 region has the DNA TGTGCCAGCAGTTACCAGGTGGACACTGAAGCTTTCTTT. The chain couples TRBV6-6 to TRBJ1-1; D not resolved. V lost 2 bases, J lost 3 bases, and 7 bases lay in between. This CDR3 contains 13 residues. Germline V gene data show CDR1 as MNHNY and CDR2 as SVGAGI (reference sequence).

CDR3 bases: TGTGCCAGCAGTTTAGGGACAGGGGTGAGCACTAATGAAAAACTGTTTTTT. This translates into CASSLGTGVSTNEKLFF. The chain joins TRBV28 to TRBJ1-4, with TRBD1 matching over 10 bases. This CDR3 is 17 amino acids long. Germline CDR1 is MDHEN and CDR2 is SYDVKM. The V gene end was trimmed by 2 bases and the J gene end by 2 bases; junction bases not matched to a gene: 5.

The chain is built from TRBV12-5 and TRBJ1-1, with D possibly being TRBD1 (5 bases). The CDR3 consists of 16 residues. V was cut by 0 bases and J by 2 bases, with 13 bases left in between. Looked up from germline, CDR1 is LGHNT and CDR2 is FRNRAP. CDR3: CASGLVAGRFNTEAFF. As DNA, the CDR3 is TGTGCTAGTGGTTTGGTTGCGGGACGATTTAACACTGAAGCTTTCTTT.

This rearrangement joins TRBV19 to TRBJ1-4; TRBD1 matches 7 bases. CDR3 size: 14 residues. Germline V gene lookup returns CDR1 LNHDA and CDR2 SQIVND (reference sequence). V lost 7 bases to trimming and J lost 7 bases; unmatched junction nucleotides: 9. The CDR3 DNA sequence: TGTGCCAGTACCCACTCCGGGACAGTTGAAAAACTGTTTTTT. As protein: CASTHSGTVEKLFF. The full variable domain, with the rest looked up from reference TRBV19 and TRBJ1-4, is DGGITQSPKYLFRKEGQNVTLSCEQNLNHDAMYWYRQDPGQGLRLIYYSQIVNDFQKGDIAEGYSVSREKKESFPLTVTSAQKNPTAFYLCASTHSGTVEKLFFGSGTQLSVL.

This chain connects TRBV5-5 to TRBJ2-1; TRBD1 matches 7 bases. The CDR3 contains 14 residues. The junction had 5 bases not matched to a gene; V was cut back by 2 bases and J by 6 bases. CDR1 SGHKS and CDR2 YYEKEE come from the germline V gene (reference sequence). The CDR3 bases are TGTGCCAGCAGCTTTCCGGGACAGTTCAATGAGCAGTTCTTC. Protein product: CASSFPGQFNEQFF.

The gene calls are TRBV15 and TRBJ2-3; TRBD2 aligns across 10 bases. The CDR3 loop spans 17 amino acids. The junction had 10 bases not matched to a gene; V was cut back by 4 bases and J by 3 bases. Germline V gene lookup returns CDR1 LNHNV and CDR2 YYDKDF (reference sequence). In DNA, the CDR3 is TGTGCCACCAGCAAAAAGCCTAGCGGGAGTTTGACAGATACGCAGTATTTT. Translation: CATSKKPSGSLTDTQYF.

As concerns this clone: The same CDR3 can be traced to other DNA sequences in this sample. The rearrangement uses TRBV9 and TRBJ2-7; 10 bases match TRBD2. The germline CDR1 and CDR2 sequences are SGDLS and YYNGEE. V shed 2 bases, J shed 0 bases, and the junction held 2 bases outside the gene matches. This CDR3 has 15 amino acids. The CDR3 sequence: CASSVSSGSSYEQYF. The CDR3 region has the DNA TGTGCCAGCAGCGTGTCTAGCGGGAGCTCCTACGAGCAGTACTTC.